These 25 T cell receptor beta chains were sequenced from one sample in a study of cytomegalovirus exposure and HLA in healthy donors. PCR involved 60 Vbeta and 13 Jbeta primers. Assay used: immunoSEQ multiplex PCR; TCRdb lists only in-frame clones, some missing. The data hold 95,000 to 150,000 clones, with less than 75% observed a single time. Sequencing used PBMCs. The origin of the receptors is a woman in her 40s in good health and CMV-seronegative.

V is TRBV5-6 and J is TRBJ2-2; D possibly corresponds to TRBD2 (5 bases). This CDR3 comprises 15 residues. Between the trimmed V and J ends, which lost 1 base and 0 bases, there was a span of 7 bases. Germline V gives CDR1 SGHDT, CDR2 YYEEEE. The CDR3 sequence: CASSLMRANTGELFF. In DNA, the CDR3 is TGTGCCAGCAGCTTGATGCGGGCGAACACCGGGGAGCTGTTTTTT.

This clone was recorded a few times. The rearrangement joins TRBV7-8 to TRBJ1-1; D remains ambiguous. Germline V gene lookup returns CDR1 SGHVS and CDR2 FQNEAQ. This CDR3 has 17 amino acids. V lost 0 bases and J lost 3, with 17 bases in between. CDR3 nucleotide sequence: TGTGCCAGCAGCTTAGCGCGAATCAGGAGGAGCGACACTGAAGCTTTCTTT. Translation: CASSLARIRRSDTEAFF.

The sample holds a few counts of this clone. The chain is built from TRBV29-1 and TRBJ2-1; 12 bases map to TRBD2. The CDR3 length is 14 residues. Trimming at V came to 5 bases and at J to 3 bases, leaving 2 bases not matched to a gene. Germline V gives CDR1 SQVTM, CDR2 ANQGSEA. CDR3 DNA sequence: TGCAGCGTTCAGACTAGCGGGAGCTACAATGAGCAGTTCTTC. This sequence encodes CSVQTSGSYNEQFF.

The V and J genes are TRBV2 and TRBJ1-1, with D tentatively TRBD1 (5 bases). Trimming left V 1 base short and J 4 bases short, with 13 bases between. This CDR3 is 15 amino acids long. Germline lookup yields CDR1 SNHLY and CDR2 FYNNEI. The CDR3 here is CASSEGARVGTEAFF. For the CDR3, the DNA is TGTGCCAGCAGTGAAGGAGCCAGGGTTGGCACTGAAGCTTTCTTT.

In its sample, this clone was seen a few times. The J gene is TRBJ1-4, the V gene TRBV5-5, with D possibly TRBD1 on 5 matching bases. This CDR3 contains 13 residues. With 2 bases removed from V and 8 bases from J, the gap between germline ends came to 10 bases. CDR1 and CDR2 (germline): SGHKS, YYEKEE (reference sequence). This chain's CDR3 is CASSLYWTEKLFF. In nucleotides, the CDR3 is TGTGCCAGCAGCTTATACTGGACAGAAAAACTGTTTTTT.

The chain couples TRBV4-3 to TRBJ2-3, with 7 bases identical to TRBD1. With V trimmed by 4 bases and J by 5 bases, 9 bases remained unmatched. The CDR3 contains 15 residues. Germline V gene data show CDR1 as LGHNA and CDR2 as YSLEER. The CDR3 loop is CASSRETGLKDTQYF. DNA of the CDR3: TGCGCCAGCAGCCGAGAGACAGGGTTGAAAGATACGCAGTATTTT.

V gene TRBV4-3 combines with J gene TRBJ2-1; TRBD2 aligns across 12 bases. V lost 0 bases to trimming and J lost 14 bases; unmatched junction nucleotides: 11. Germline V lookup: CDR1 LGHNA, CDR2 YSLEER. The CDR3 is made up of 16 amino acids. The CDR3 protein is CASSQDLSLAGGREFF. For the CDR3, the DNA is TGCGCCAGCAGCCAAGATCTCTCTCTAGCGGGAGGGAGGGAGTTCTTC.

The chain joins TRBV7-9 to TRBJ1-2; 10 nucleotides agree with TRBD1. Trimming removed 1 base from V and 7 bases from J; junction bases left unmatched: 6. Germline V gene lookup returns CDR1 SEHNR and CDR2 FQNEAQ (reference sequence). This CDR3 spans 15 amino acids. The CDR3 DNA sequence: TGTGCCAGCAGCTTAGAGACAGGGGGCGGCGGTGGCTACACCTTC. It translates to CASSLETGGGGGYTF.

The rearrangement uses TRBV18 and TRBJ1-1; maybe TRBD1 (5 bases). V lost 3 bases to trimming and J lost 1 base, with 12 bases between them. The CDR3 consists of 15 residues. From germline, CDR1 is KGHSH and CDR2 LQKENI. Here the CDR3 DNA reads TGTGCCAGCTCACCGGGGCAGCCCAGGAACACTGAAGCTTTCTTT. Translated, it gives CASSPGQPRNTEAFF.

As DNA, the CDR3 is TGTGCCAGTAGTAGGAGCGGAAGCTCCTACAATGAGCAGTTCTTC. The encoded protein is CASSRSGSSYNEQFF. The chain links TRBV19 to TRBJ2-1; D is possibly TRBD2 (5 bases). CDR1 LNHDA and CDR2 SQIVND come from the germline V gene (reference sequence). Between the trimmed V and J ends, which lost 4 bases and 0 bases, there was a span of 10 bases. The CDR3 is made up of 15 amino acids.

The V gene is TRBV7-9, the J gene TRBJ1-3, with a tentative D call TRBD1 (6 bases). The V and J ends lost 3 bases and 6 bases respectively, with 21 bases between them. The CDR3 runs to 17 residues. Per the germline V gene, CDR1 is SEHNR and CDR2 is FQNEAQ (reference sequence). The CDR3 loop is CASSFTGSPVLLNTIYF. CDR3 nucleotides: TGTGCCAGCAGCTTCACAGGGTCACCCGTTCTTCTAAACACCATATATTTT.

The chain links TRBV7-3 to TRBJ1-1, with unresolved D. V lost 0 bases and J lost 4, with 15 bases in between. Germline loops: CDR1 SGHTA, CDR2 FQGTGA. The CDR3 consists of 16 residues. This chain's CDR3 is CASSLTPTSAGTEAFF. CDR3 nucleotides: TGTGCCAGCAGCTTAACCCCGACATCTGCGGGCACTGAAGCTTTCTTT.

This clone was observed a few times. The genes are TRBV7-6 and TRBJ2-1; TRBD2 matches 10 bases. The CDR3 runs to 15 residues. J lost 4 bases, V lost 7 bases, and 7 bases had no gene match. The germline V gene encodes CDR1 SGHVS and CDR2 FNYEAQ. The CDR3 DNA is TGTGCCAGCACCCCTGGTAGCGGGGGGTACAATGAGCAGTTCTTC. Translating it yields CASTPGSGGYNEQFF. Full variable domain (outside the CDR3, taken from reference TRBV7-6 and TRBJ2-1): GAGVSQSPRYKVTKRGQDVALRCDPISGHVSLYWYRQALGQGPEFLTYFNYEAQQDKSGLPNDRFSAERPEGSISTLTIQRTEQRDSAMYRCASTPGSGGYNEQFFGPGTRLTVL.

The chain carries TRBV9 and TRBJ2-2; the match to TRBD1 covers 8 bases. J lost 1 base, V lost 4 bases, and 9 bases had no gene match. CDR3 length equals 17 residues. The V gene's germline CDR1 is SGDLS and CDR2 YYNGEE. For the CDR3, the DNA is TGTGCCAGCAGCCCAATGTCCGGGACAGGGAACACCGGGGAGCTGTTTTTT. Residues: CASSPMSGTGNTGELFF. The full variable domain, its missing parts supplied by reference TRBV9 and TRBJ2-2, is DSGVTQTPKHLITATGQRVTLRCSPRSGDLSVYWYQQSLDQGLQFLIQYYNGEERAKGNILERFSAQQFPDLHSELNLSSLELGDSALYFCASSPMSGTGNTGELFFGEGSRLTVL.

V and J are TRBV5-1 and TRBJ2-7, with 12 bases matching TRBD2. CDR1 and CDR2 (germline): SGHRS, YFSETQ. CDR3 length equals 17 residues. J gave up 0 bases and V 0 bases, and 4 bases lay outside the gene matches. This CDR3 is CASSLGLAGATSYEQYF. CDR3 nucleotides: TGCGCCAGCAGCTTGGGACTAGCGGGAGCCACCTCCTACGAGCAGTACTTC.

The CDR3 nucleotides read TGTGCCAGCAGTAACACAGGGACCTGGGGCACAGATACGCAGTATTTT. It is translated as CASSNTGTWGTDTQYF. This chain links TRBV7-2 with TRBJ2-3; possible D gene TRBD1, 6 bases. CDR3 length: 16 residues. The germline V and J ends were trimmed by 6 bases and 1 base, with 17 bases remaining between them. Germline V gene lookup returns CDR1 SGHTA and CDR2 FQGNSA.

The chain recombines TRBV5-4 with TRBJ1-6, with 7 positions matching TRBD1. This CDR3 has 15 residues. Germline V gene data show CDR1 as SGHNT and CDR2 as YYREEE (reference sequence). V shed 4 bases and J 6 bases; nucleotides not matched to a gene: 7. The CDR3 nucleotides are TGTGCCAGCAGCCCCAAACAGGGGACTAATTCACCCCTCCACTTT. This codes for CASSPKQGTNSPLHF.

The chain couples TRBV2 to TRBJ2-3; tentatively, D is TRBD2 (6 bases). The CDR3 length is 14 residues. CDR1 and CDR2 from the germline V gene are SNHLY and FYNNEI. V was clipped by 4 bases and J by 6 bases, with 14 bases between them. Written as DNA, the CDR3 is TGTGCCAGCAGTGTCTCGACGGCGGGGGATACGCAGTATTTT. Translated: CASSVSTAGDTQYF.

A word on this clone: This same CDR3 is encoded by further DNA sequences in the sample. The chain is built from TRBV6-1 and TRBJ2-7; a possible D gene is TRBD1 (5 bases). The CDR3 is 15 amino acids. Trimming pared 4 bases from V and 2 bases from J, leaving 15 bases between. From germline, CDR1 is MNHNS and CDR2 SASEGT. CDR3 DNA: TGTGCCAGCAGTGCCGACGAGAAAGGGGCCTACGAGCAGTACTTC. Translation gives CASSADEKGAYEQYF.

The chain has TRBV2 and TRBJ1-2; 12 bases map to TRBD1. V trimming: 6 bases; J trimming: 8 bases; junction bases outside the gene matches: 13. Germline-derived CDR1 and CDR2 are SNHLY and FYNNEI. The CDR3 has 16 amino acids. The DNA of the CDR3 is TGTGCCAGCAGAGCCGTTGTAGGGACAGGGGGCCGGGGCTACACCTTC. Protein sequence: CASRAVVGTGGRGYTF.

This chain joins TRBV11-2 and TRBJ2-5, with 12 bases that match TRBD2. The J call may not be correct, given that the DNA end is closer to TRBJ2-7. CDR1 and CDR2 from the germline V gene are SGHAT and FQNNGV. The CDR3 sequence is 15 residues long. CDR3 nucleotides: TGTGCCAGCAGCTCCCTGACTAGCGGGAGATACGAGCAGTACTTC. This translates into CASSSLTSGRYEQYF.

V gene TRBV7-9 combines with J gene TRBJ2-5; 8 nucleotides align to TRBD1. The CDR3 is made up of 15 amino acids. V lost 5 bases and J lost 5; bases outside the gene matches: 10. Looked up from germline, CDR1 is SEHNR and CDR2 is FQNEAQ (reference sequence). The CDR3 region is CASSLTRGQAETQYF. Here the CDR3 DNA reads TGTGCCAGCAGCCTCACCAGGGGACAGGCGGAGACCCAGTACTTC.

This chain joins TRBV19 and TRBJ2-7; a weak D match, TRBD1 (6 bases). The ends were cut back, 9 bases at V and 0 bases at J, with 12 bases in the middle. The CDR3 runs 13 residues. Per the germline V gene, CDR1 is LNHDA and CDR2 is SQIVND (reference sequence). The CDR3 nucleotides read TGTGCCAGCTATGACAGGAGCTCCTACGAGCAGTACTTC. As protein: CASYDRSSYEQYF.

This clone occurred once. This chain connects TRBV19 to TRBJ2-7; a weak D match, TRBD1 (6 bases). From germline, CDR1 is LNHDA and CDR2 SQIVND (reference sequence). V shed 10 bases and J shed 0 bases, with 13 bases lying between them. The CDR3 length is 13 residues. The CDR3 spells CATIGQNSYEQYF. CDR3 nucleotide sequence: TGTGCCACCATTGGACAGAACTCCTACGAGCAGTACTTC.

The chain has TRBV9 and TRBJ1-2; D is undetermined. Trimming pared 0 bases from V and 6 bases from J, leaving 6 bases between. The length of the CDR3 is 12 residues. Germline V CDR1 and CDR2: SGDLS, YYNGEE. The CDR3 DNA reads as TGTGCCAGCAGCGTAGCGGGGAATGGCTACACCTTC. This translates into CASSVAGNGYTF.